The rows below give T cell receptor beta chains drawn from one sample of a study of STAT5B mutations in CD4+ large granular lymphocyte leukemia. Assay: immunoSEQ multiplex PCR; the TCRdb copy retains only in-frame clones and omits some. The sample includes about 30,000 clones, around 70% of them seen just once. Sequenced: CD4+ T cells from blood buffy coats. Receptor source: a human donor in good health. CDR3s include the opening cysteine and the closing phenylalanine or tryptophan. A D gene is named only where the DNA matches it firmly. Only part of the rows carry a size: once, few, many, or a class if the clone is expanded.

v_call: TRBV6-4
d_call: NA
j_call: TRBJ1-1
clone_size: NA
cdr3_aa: CASSDFQWGEAFF
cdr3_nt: TGTGCCAGCAGTGACTTCCAGTGGGGTGAAGCTTTCTTT

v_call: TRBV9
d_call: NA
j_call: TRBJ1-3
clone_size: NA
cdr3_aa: CASSVEGAGNTIYF
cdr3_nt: TGTGCCAGCAGCGTAGAGGGAGCTGGAAACACCATATATTTT

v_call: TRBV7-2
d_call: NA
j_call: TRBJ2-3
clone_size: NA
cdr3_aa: CASRSDTDTQYF
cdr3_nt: TGTGCCAGCAGATCCGACACAGATACGCAGTATTTT

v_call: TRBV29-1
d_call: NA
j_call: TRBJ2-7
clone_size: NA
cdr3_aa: CSVSDPGFYEQYF
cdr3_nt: TGCAGCGTGTCTGACCCAGGTTTCTACGAGCAGTACTTC

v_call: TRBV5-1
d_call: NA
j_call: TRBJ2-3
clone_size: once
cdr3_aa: CASSLSTSTDTQYF
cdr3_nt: TGCGCCAGCAGCTTGTCCACTAGCACAGATACGCAGTATTTT

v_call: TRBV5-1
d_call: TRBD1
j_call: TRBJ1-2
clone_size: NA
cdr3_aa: CASSWTGAPNYGYTF
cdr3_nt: TGCGCCAGCAGCTGGACAGGAGCCCCTAACTATGGCTACACCTTC

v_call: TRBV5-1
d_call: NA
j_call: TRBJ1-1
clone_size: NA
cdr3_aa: CASSSLGLPNTEAFF
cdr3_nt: TGCGCCAGCAGCTCGCTGGGGCTCCCGAACACTGAAGCTTTCTTT

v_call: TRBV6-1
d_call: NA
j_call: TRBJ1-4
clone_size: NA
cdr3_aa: CASSEAGGGKLFF
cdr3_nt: TGTGCCAGCAGTGAAGCCGGGGGGGGGAAACTGTTTTTT

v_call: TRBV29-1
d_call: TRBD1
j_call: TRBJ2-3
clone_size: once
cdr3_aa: CSVDGQVQYTQYF
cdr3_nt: TGCAGCGTTGACGGACAGGTTCAATATACGCAGTATTTT

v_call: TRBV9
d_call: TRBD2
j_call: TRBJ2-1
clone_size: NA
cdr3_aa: CASSVAVGRGFNEQFF
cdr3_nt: TGTGCCAGCAGCGTAGCTGTGGGGAGGGGATTCAATGAGCAGTTCTTC

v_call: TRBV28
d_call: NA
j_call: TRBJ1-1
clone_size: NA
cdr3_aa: CASSLTPGLADTEAFF
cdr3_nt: TGTGCCAGCAGTTTGACCCCGGGGTTGGCGGACACTGAAGCTTTCTTT

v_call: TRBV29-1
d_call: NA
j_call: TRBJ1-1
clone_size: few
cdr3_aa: CSVPGVNTEAFF
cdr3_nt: TGCAGCGTGCCCGGAGTGAACACTGAAGCTTTCTTT

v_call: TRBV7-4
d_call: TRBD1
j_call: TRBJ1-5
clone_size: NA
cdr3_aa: CASSFGQGYQPQHF
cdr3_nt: TGTGCCAGCAGCTTTGGACAGGGCTATCAGCCCCAGCATTTT

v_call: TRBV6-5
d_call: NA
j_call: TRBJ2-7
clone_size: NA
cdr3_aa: CASQHDAAHYEQYF
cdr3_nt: TGTGCCAGCCAGCACGACGCGGCCCACTACGAGCAGTACTTC

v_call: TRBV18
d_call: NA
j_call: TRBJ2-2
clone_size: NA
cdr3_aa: CASSQRENTGELFF
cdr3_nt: TGTGCCAGCTCCCAACGGGAGAACACCGGGGAGCTGTTTTTT

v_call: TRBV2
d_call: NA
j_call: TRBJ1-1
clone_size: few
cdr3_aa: CASSLGVSEAFF
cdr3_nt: TGTGCCAGCAGTCTTGGGGTTTCCGAAGCTTTCTTT

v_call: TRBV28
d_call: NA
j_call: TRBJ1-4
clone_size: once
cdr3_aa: CASSFRGAGEKLFF
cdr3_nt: TGTGCCAGCAGTTTTCGGGGGGCAGGGGAAAAACTGTTTTTT

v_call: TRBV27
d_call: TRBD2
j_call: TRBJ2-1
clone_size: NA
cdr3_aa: CASSRTSGRSNEQFF
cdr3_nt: TGTGCCAGCAGCAGGACTAGCGGGAGAAGTAATGAGCAGTTCTTC

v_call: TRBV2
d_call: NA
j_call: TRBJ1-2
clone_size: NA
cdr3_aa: CASSEVAPNYGYTF
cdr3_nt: TGTGCCAGCAGTGAAGTAGCCCCTAACTATGGCTACACCTTC

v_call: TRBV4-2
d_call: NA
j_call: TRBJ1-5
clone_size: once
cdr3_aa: CASSLGTAGQPQHF
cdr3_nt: TGTGCCAGCAGCCTAGGGACGGCGGGGCAGCCCCAGCATTTT

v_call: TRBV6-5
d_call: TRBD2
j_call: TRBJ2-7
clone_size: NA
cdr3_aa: CASSRRTSGSNEQYF
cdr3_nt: TGTGCCAGCAGCCGAAGGACTAGCGGGAGCAACGAGCAGTACTTC

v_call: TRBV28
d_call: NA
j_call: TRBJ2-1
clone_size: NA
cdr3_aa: CASSLGIWRDSYNEQFF
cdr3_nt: TGTGCCAGCAGTTTAGGAATTTGGCGTGACTCCTACAATGAGCAGTTCTTC

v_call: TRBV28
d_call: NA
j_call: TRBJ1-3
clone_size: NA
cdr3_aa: CASSGSYGETGNTIYF
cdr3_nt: TGTGCCAGCAGTGGAAGTTATGGGGAAACTGGAAACACCATATATTTT

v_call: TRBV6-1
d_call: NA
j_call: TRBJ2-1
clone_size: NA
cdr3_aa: CASREGTLPTNEQFF
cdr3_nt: TGTGCCAGCAGGGAAGGGACCCTGCCTACCAATGAGCAGTTCTTC

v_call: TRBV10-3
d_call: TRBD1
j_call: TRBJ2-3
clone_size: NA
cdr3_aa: CAISESGQEDTQYF
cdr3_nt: TGTGCCATCAGTGAGTCCGGACAGGAGGATACGCAGTATTTT

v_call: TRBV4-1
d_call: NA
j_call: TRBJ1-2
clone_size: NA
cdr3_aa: CASSQAQSTGTIYGYTF
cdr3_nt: TGCGCCAGCAGCCAAGCCCAGAGCACCGGGACTATCTATGGCTACACCTTC

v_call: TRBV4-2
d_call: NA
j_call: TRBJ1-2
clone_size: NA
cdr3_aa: CASSPLRRANYGYTF
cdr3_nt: TGTGCCAGCAGCCCCCTAAGGCGAGCTAACTATGGCTACACCTTC

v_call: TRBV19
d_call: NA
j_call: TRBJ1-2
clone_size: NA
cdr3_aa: CASHDGGVREGYGYTF
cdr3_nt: TGTGCCAGTCATGATGGAGGAGTCAGGGAGGGCTATGGCTACACCTTC

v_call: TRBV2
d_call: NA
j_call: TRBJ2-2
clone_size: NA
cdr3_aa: CASRGTLNTGELFF
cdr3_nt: TGTGCCAGCAGGGGGACTCTGAACACCGGGGAGCTGTTTTTT

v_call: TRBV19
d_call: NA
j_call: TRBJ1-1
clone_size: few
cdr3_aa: CASSSQGNTEAFF
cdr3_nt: TGTGCCAGTAGTAGCCAGGGTAACACTGAAGCTTTCTTT

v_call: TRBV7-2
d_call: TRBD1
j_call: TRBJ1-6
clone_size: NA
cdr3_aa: CASRLGTGLTSPLHF
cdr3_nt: TGTGCCAGCAGGTTAGGGACAGGCCTTACGTCCCCCCTCCACTTT

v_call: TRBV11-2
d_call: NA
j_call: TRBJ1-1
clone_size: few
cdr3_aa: CASSDSGRLMNTEAFF
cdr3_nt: TGTGCCAGCAGCGATTCCGGCAGACTGATGAACACTGAAGCTTTCTTT

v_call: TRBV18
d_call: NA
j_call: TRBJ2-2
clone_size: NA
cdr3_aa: CASSPSAGGPGELFF
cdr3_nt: TGTGCCAGCTCACCAAGTGCCGGCGGGCCCGGGGAGCTGTTTTTT

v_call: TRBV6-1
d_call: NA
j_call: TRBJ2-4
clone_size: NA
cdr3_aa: CASSEPQRIQYF
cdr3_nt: TGTGCCAGCAGTGAGCCGCAGCGGATTCAGTACTTC

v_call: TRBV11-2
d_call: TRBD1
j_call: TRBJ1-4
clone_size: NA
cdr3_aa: CASSFGTGMNEKLFF
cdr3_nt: TGTGCCAGCAGCTTCGGGACAGGAATGAATGAAAAACTGTTTTTT

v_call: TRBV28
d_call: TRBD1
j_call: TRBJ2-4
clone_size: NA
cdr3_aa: CASSSPSQGVNIQYF
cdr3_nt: TGTGCCAGCAGTTCCCCATCCCAGGGGGTGAACATTCAGTACTTC

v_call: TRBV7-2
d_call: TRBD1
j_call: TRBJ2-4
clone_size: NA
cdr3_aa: CASSLRTGGQDIQYF
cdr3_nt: TGTGCCAGCAGCCTCCGGACAGGGGGACAGGACATTCAGTACTTC

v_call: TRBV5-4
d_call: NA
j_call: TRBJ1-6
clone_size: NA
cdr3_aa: CASSLARGGSPLHF
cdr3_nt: TGTGCCAGCAGCTTGGCCAGAGGAGGTTCACCCCTCCACTTT

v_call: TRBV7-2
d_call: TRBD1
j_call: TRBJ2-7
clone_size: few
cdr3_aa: CASSQGQGSYEQYF
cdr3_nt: TGTGCCAGCAGCCAGGGACAGGGCTCGTACGAGCAGTACTTC

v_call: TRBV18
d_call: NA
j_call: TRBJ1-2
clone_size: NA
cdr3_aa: CASSPMDRSYGYTF
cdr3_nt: TGTGCCAGCTCACCCATGGACAGAAGCTATGGCTACACCTTC

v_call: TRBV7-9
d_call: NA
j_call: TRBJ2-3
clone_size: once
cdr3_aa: CASSEGTAGGTDTQYF
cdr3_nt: TGTGCCAGCAGCGAAGGGACAGCGGGAGGCACAGATACGCAGTATTTT

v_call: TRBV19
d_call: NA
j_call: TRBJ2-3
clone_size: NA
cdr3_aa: CASSISGGEDTQYF
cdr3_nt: TGTGCCAGTAGTATTTCGGGGGGCGAAGATACGCAGTATTTT

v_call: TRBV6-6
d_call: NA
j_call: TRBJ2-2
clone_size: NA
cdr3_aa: CASSLYTGELFF
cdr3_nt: TGTGCCAGCAGTTTATACACCGGGGAGCTGTTTTTT

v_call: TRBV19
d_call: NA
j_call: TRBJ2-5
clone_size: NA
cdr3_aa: CASSTRAGLGETQYF
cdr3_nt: TGTGCCAGTAGTACCCGAGCTGGGCTGGGGGAGACCCAGTACTTC